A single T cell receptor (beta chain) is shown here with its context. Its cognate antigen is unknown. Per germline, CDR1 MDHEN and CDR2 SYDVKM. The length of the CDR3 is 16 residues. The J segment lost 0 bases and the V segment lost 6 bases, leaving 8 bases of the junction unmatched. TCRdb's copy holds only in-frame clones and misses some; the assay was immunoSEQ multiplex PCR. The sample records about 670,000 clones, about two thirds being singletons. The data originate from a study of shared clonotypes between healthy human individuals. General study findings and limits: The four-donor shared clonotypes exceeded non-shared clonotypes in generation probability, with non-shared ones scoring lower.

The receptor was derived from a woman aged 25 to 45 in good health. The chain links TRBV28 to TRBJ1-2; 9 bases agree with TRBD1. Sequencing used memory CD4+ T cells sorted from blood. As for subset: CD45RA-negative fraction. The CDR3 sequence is CASRRSGTGTNYGYTF. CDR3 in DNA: TGTGCCAGCAGGCGTTCCGGGACAGGGACTAACTATGGCTACACCTTC.